Below, 2 T cell receptor beta chains from the same sample are listed, as sequenced in a study of Graves' ophthalmopathy and Graves' hyperthyroidism. Amplification from RNA transcripts yielded the TCR beta CDR3 regions. HTBI primers served in a first-round RT-PCR, which a second-round multiplex PCR followed. TCRdb re-called the multiplex PCR reads through MiXCR, storing one row per CDR3 protein. The repertoire consists of roughly 700,000 distinct CDR3 sequences, with roughly 40% occurring once and the leading ten covering roughly 45%. Material for sequencing was peripheral blood. Receptor source: an adult man with Graves' ophthalmopathy.

The table lists this clonotype with many counts. A junction boundary mismatches the germline segment, possibly from a read error. The V and J genes are TRBV25-1 and TRBJ2-7; D may be TRBD1 (5 bases). Germline V gene data show CDR1 as MGHDK and CDR2 as SYGVNS. The CDR3 has 14 amino acids. CDR3 residues: CVSSEWGPVREQYF. The CDR3 nucleotides are TGTGTCAGCAGTGAATGGGGCCCCGTGAGGGAGCAGTACTTC.

The chain is built from TRBV7-2 and TRBJ1-3; possibly TRBD1 for D (6 bases). The V end lost 5 bases, the J end lost 2 bases, and 13 bases lay between the germline ends. The CDR3 contains 15 residues. Germline lookup yields CDR1 SGHTA and CDR2 FQGNSA. CDR3 sequence: CASSHYRATGNTIYF. In nucleotides, the CDR3 is TGTGCCAGCAGCCATTACAGGGCTACTGGAAACACCATATATTTT.